The rows below give T cell receptor beta chains drawn from one sample of a study of cytomegalovirus exposure and HLA in healthy donors. The table came from immunoSEQ multiplex PCR; TCRdb's copy has only in-frame clones and leaves some out. The sample lists roughly 96,000 clones, roughly 79% occurring once. Source material: PBMCs. The receptors come from a woman between 65 and 79 years old in good health and CMV-seropositive. Each CDR3 is given with its conserved first and last residue. D genes are given only for firm matches. Not all rows give a size; the values are once, few, many and, for expanded clones, a class.

d_gene	v_gene	len	abundance	j_gene	CDR3nt	CDR3aa
TRBD1	TRBV6-5	13	.	TRBJ1-1	TGTGCCAGCAGTTACACAGGGGGTACTGAAGCTTTCTTT	CASSYTGGTEAFF
TRBD1	TRBV28	11	.	TRBJ2-7	TGTGCCAGCAGTTTAACAGACAGGGGATACTTC	CASSLTDRGYF
TRBD1	TRBV6-5	12	.	TRBJ1-2	TGTGCCAGCAGACGAACAGGGGAGGGCTACACCTTC	CASRRTGEGYTF
.	TRBV19	14	.	TRBJ2-4	TGTGCCAGTAGTGCCCCTACGGCCAAAAACATTCAGTACTTC	CASSAPTAKNIQYF
TRBD1	TRBV5-1	14	.	TRBJ2-3	TGCGCCAGCAGCTTCGACAGGGGGACAGATACGCAGTATTTT	CASSFDRGTDTQYF
TRBD2	TRBV6-6	16	.	TRBJ2-7	TGTGCCAGCAGTCATGGGACTAGCGGGGGCTCCTACGAGCAGTACTTC	CASSHGTSGGSYEQYF
.	TRBV15	15	.	TRBJ2-5	TGTGCCACCAGCAGAGATCGTTCTCAGGGGAAGACCCAGTACTTC	CATSRDRSQGKTQYF
.	TRBV6-5	14	few	TRBJ2-7	TGTGCCAGCAGTGAAGAGGGTCCTTCCTACGAGCAGTACTTC	CASSEEGPSYEQYF
.	TRBV7-2	16	.	TRBJ2-7	TGTGCCAGCAGCTTAGGAAGCGGACAGACTACCTACGAGCAGTACTTC	CASSLGSGQTTYEQYF
TRBD1	TRBV4-1	17	.	TRBJ1-5	TGCGCCAGCAGCCAATTGGGGACAGGGAGCCCACATCAGCCCCAGCATTTT	CASSQLGTGSPHQPQHF
.	TRBV5-1	14	.	TRBJ1-1	TGCGCCAGCAGCTCGACAGAGAAGAACACTGAAGCTTTCTTT	CASSSTEKNTEAFF
.	TRBV5-6	14	.	TRBJ2-1	TGTGCCAGCAGCTTGGTCGGGAGTACGACTGAGCAGTTCTTC	CASSLVGSTTEQFF
.	TRBV7-9	15	.	TRBJ2-7	TGTGCCAGCAGCTTATGGGGTGCGGGGGCAGGCGAGCAGTACTTC	CASSLWGAGAGEQYF
TRBD2	TRBV5-5	14	.	TRBJ2-7	TGTGCCAGCAGCTTGTGGGGGGGGTCCTACGAGCAGTACTTC	CASSLWGGSYEQYF
TRBD2	TRBV5-4	16	.	TRBJ2-5	TGTGCCAGCAGCTTCGCTACCCGGGGGGATCTAGAGACCCAGTACTTC	CASSFATRGDLETQYF
.	TRBV6-1	14	.	TRBJ1-6	TGTGCCAGCAGTGCTGGGCCCTATGGTTCACCCTTCCACTTT	CASSAGPYGSPFHF
.	TRBV5-6	13	.	TRBJ1-3	TGTGCCAGCAGCTTAGCCCCCAAAAACACCATATATTTT	CASSLAPKNTIYF
TRBD1	TRBV18	13	.	TRBJ1-1	TGTGCCAGCTCACCACTGGGACAGGGGTATGCTTTCTTT	CASSPLGQGYAFF
TRBD2	TRBV7-9	14	.	TRBJ2-1	TGTGCCAGCAGCACCGTGGGAGCGGGAGAGGGGGAGTTCTTC	CASSTVGAGEGEFF
TRBD2	TRBV6-6	15	.	TRBJ2-3	TGTGCCAGCAGTACGTCCGGGCAAAGCGGGGGTACGCAGTATTTT	CASSTSGQSGGTQYF
TRBD1	TRBV2	15	.	TRBJ1-5	TGTGCCAGCAGGCAGGGGGCGAGAAGCAATCAGCCCCAGCATTTT	CASRQGARSNQPQHF
.	TRBV7-9	18	.	TRBJ1-3	TGTTCCAGCAGCATGGGCCGATTGGGAGCAATCCGTGGAAACACCATATATTTT	CSSSMGRLGAIRGNTIYF
.	TRBV18	13	.	TRBJ2-5	TGTGCCAGCTCACCACGCCAGGCGGAGACCCAGTACTTC	CASSPRQAETQYF
.	TRBV6-5	16	.	TRBJ2-1	TGTGCCAGCAGTTACTTACAAGCAGGTGTAATGAATGAGCAGTTCTTC	CASSYLQAGVMNEQFF
TRBD1	TRBV18	16	.	TRBJ2-3	TGTGCCAGCTCACCAGTGGCAGGGGGCGGCACAGATACGCAGTATTTT	CASSPVAGGGTDTQYF
.	TRBV13	12	.	TRBJ1-5	TGTGCCAGCTGTACGGGGGGTCAGCCCCAGCATTTT	CASCTGGQPQHF
TRBD2	TRBV28	14	.	TRBJ2-3	TGTGCCAGCAGTTTAAGAATTAGCGGGAGTTTGCAGTATTTT	CASSLRISGSLQYF
TRBD1	TRBV27	15	.	TRBJ1-5	TGTGCCAGCAGTTTAAACAGGGGGTTCAATCAGCCCCAGCATTTT	CASSLNRGFNQPQHF